This T cell receptor (beta chain) was obtained from a study of blood T cell repertoires in COVID-19. Study-wide background: Sites in the United States, Italy and Spain provided acute and convalescent COVID-19 samples. In each case, the material was cDNA or gDNA derived from T cells, B-cell-depleted T cells, or PBMCs.

Measured with immunoSEQ multiplex PCR; TCRdb has only the in-frame clones, and not every one. The sample shows about 200,000 clones, around 80% of them seen only once. The source material was PBMCs or T cells enriched from blood (not recorded which). This receptor was obtained from a woman in her forties or fifties with acute COVID-19.

CDR3 sequence (DNA): TGTGCCAGCAGCCCGATATACCGAGACAGCTTCTATGGCTACACCTTC. The encoded protein is CASSPIYRDSFYGYTF. The chain couples TRBV14 to TRBJ1-2; D perhaps matches TRBD1 (5 bases). V was trimmed by 4 bases and J by 4 bases, leaving 19 bases between them. Germline V CDR1 and CDR2: SGHDN, FVKESK. There are 16 residues in the CDR3.